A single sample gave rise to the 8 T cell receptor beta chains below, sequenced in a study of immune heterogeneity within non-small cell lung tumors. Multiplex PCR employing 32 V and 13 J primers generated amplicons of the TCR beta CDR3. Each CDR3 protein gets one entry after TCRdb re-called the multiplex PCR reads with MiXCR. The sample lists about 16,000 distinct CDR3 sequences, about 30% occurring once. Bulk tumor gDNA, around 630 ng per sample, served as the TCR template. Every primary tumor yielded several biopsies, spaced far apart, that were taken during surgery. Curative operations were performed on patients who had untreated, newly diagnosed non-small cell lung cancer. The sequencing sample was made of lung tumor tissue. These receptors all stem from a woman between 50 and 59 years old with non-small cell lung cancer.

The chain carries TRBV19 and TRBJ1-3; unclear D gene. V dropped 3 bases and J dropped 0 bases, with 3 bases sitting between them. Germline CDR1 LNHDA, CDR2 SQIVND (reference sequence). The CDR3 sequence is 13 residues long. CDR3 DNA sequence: TGTGCCAGTAGTATCCGCTCTGGAAACACCATATATTTT. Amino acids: CASSIRSGNTIYF.

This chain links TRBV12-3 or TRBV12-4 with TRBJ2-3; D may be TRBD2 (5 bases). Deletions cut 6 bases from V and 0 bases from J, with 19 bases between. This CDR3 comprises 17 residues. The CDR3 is CASSPTSLAFSTDTQYF. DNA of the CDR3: TGTGCCAGCAGCCCGACCTCCTTAGCGTTTAGCACAGATACGCAGTATTTT.

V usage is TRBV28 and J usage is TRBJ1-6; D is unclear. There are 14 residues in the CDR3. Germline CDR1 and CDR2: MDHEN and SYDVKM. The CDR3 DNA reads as TGTGCAGGCTCCGGATCGAGACTGAATTCACCCCTCCACTTT. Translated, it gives CAGSGSRLNSPLHF.

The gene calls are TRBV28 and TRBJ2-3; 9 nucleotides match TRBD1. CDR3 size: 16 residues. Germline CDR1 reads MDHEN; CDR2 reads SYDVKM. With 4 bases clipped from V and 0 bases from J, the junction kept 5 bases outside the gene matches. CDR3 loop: CASSSTTGGSTDTQYF. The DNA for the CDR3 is TGTGCCAGCAGTTCCACGACAGGGGGGAGCACAGATACGCAGTATTTT.

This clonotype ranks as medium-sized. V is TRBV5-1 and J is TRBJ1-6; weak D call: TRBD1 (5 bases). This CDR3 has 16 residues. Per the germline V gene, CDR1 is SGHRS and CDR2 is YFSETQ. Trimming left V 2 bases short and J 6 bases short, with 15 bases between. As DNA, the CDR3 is TGCGCCAGCAGCTTAGGGAGGACAAACCGTAATTCACCCCTCCACTTT. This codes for CASSLGRTNRNSPLHF.

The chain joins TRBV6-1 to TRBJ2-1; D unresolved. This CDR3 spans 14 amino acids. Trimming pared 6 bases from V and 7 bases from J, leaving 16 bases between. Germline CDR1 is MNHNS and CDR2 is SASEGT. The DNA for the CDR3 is TGTGCCAGCAGACGGACCCCGGCACGAAATGAGCAGTTCTTC. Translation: CASRRTPARNEQFF.

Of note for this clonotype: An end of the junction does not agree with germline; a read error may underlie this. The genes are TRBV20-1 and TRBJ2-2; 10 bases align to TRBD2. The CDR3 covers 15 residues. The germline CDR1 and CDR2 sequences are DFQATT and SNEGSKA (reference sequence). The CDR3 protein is CSASQGLAKTGELFF. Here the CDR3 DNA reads TGCAGTGCTAGCCAGGGACTAGCGAAGACCGGGGAGCTGTTTTTT.

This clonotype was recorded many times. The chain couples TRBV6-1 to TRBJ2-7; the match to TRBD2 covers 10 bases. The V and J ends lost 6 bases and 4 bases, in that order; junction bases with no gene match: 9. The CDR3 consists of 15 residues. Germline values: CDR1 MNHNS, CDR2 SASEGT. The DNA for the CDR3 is TGTGCCAGCAGAAGCGGGGCGACTAGCGGGTACGAGCAGTACTTC. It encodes CASRSGATSGYEQYF.